Below are 20 T cell receptor beta chains sequenced from a single sample in a study of Ad26.COV2.S vaccination and SARS-CoV-2 variants. Treatment described: over 15 received Ad26.COV2.S at low or high dose, single or two shots; roughly 5 received placebo; per-sample allocation not given. Samples came from day 63 after the first vaccine or placebo injection. Produced via immunoSEQ multiplex PCR; TCRdb's table is partial and in-frame only. Among hundreds of thousands of clones listed, approximately 86% were seen once. The sequences come from peripheral blood, collected in a trial of Ad26.COV2.S vaccine versus placebo. These receptors were collected from a person aged 18 to 65 who received the Ad26.COV2.S COVID-19 vaccine or a placebo.

This clone was picked up one time. This rearrangement joins TRBV7-8 to TRBJ2-5; 10 bases match TRBD2. CDR1 SGHVS and CDR2 FQNEAQ come from the germline V gene. J was trimmed by 4 bases and V by 4 bases; bases with no gene match: 6. This CDR3 region has 15 residues. The CDR3 DNA is TGTGCCAGCAGCTCCGCCTCTAGCGGGGGAGAGACCCAGTACTTC. This encodes CASSSASSGGETQYF.

The chain recombines TRBV28 with TRBJ2-1; D not resolved. CDR1 is MDHEN and CDR2 is SYDVKM in the germline V gene. The CDR3 extends over 11 amino acids. V was clipped by 5 bases and J by 5 bases, with 4 bases between them. DNA for the CDR3: TGTGCCAGCAGTCCACACAATGAGCAGTTCTTC. It encodes CASSPHNEQFF.

The genes are TRBV4-2 and TRBJ2-3; tentative D call: TRBD2 (6 bases). Trimming removed 0 bases from V and 5 bases from J, with 9 bases in between. Germline lookup yields CDR1 LGHNA and CDR2 YNFKEQ. CDR3 length: 14 residues. CDR3 in amino acids: CASSQDDGGDTQYF. CDR3 DNA: TGTGCCAGCAGCCAAGATGACGGGGGAGATACGCAGTATTTT.

The J gene is TRBJ2-7, the V gene TRBV7-9; D may be TRBD1 (6 bases). This CDR3 is 14 amino acids long. Deletions cut 5 bases from V and 3 bases from J, with 14 bases between. CDR1 SEHNR and CDR2 FQNEAQ come from the germline V gene (reference sequence). The CDR3 sequence is CASSQGLPYYEQYF. CDR3 sequence (DNA): TGTGCCAGCAGCCAGGGGCTCCCTTACTACGAGCAGTACTTC.

The chain links TRBV5-1 to TRBJ2-2; D remains ambiguous. This CDR3 is built from 16 residues. Germline CDR1 is SGHRS and CDR2 is YFSETQ. The V and J ends lost 4 bases and 0 bases respectively, with 13 bases between them. The CDR3 coding sequence is TGCGCCAGCAGCCCCGGAGTAGGGACGAACACCGGGGAGCTGTTTTTT. It codes for CASSPGVGTNTGELFF. Full variable domain (rest looked up from reference TRBV5-1 and TRBJ2-2): KAGVTQTPRYLIKTRGQQVTLSCSPISGHRSVSWYQQTPGQGLQFLFEYFSETQRNKGNFPGRFSGRQFSNSRSEMNVSTLELGDSALYLCASSPGVGTNTGELFFGEGSRLTVL.

The gene calls are TRBV6-6 and TRBJ2-7, with 12 bases aligning to TRBD1. The ends lost 7 bases at V and 7 bases at J; junction bases unmatched: 8. Germline CDR1 is MNHNY and CDR2 is SVGAGI (reference sequence). The CDR3 consists of 14 residues. CDR3 nucleotides: TGTGCCAGCAAACCGGGACAGGGGGCTCGGGAGCAGTACTTC. Its protein is CASKPGQGAREQYF.

The chain has TRBV19 and TRBJ2-7; the D is unclear. In germline, CDR1 is LNHDA, CDR2 SQIVND (reference sequence). This CDR3 is built from 13 residues. V was trimmed by 3 bases and J by 1 base, leaving 7 bases between them. CDR3 amino acids: CASSIVSSYEQYF. The CDR3 coding sequence is TGTGCCAGTAGTATCGTCAGTTCCTACGAGCAGTACTTC. The full variable domain, in which reference TRBV19 and TRBJ2-7 provide the parts outside the CDR3, is DGGITQSPKYLFRKEGQNVTLSCEQNLNHDAMYWYRQDPGQGLRLIYYSQIVNDFQKGDIAEGYSVSREKKESFPLTVTSAQKNPTAFYLCASSIVSSYEQYFGPGTRLTVT.

The chain employs TRBV15 and TRBJ1-1; D is unresolved. V lost 0 bases and J 5 bases, leaving 4 bases between the germline ends. The germline V gene has CDR1 LNHNV and CDR2 YYDKDF (reference sequence). CDR3 length: 12 residues. Here the CDR3 DNA reads TGTGCCACCAGCAGAGAGGGTACTGAAGCTTTCTTT. It is translated as CATSREGTEAFF.

This clone was observed once. The chain is built from TRBV5-1 and TRBJ1-2, with D possibly TRBD1 on 5 matching bases. Germline V gene sequence: CDR1 SGHRS, CDR2 YFSETQ. V shed 4 bases and J shed 2 bases, with 18 bases lying between them. CDR3 length equals 16 residues. CDR3 residues: CASSLGETVMNYGYTF. CDR3 bases: TGCGCCAGCAGCCTTGGGGAGACAGTGATGAACTATGGCTACACCTTC.

CDR3 region: CASSIGSQGTEAFF. The CDR3 nucleotides read TGTGCCAGTAGTATAGGGTCACAGGGAACTGAAGCTTTCTTT. This chain joins TRBV19 and TRBJ1-1, with a tentative D call TRBD1 (6 bases). The CDR3 contains 14 residues. The V and J ends lost 1 base and 5 bases respectively, with 11 bases between them. CDR1 is LNHDA and CDR2 is SQIVND in the germline V gene (reference sequence).

This clone was detected once. The V gene is TRBV18, the J gene TRBJ2-1, with TRBD2 identical over 11 bases. Germline V gene lookup returns CDR1 KGHSH and CDR2 LQKENI. This CDR3 is 14 amino acids long. Unmatched junction bases numbered 3, after V lost 6 bases and J lost 5 bases. CDR3 amino acids: CASSLSGGDNEQFF. CDR3 DNA sequence: TGTGCCAGCTCCCTTAGCGGGGGGGACAATGAGCAGTTCTTC.

The chain uses TRBV10-2 and TRBJ2-3, with 9 bases identical to TRBD2. The CDR3 totals 15 residues. The ends lost 9 bases at V and 6 bases at J; junction bases unmatched: 13. Per germline, CDR1 WSHSY and CDR2 SAAADI. The CDR3 loop is CASLDWLAGMDTQYF. CDR3 nucleotide sequence: TGCGCCAGTCTCGACTGGCTAGCGGGGATGGATACGCAGTATTTT.

Of note for this clone: In the same sample, other DNA sequences code for this CDR3. V usage is TRBV4-3 and J usage is TRBJ2-7, with 9 bases identical to TRBD1. The V gene's germline CDR1 is LGHNA and CDR2 YSLEER. The CDR3 runs 15 residues. V dropped 0 bases and J dropped 3; count of bases not matched to a gene: 3. The CDR3 DNA reads TGCGCCAGCAGCCAAGAGGGACAGGGCCGCTACGAGCAGTACTTC. It codes for CASSQEGQGRYEQYF.

The chain is built from TRBV27 and TRBJ2-3, with 10 positions matching TRBD2. Germline V lookup: CDR1 MNHEY, CDR2 SMNVEV (reference sequence). Unmatched junction bases numbered 7, after V lost 5 bases and J lost 2 bases. The CDR3 consists of 16 residues. The chain's CDR3 is CASSAASGSYTDTQYF. In DNA form, the CDR3 reads TGTGCCAGCAGTGCCGCTAGCGGGAGCTACACAGATACGCAGTATTTT.

The CDR3 nucleotides read TGTGCCAGCAGAACGACAGGGGGCTTCTCCAATGAGCAGTTCTTC. This codes for CASRTTGGFSNEQFF. The V and J genes are TRBV2 and TRBJ2-1; 10 bases agree with TRBD1. V shed 6 bases, J shed 6 bases, and the junction held 8 bases outside the gene matches. This CDR3 contains 15 residues. CDR1 is SNHLY and CDR2 is FYNNEI in the germline V gene.

CDR3 protein: CASSAQREGPGELFF. In DNA, the CDR3 is TGTGCCAGCAGTGCTCAGCGGGAGGGCCCCGGGGAGCTGTTTTTT. The chain combines TRBV25-1 with TRBJ2-2, with 10 positions matching TRBD2. The CDR3 loop spans 15 amino acids. V was clipped by 4 bases and J by 6 bases; unmatched bases: 5. Germline V lookup: CDR1 MGHDK, CDR2 SYGVNS.

This chain connects TRBV5-1 to TRBJ2-7; unclear D gene. The CDR3 consists of 14 residues. Trimming removed 6 bases at V and 5 bases at J, with 18 bases between. CDR1 is SGHRS, CDR2 YFSETQ, per germline. Here the CDR3 reads CASNPTARLDEQYF. The CDR3 bases are TGCGCCAGCAATCCTACAGCGAGGCTCGACGAGCAGTACTTC.

This clone was observed a single time. The chain combines TRBV6-2 or TRBV6-3 with TRBJ1-1; D is undetermined. Deletions cut 6 bases from V and 11 bases from J, with 25 bases between. The CDR3 sequence is 15 residues long. Germline V gene lookup returns CDR1 MNHEY and CDR2 SVGEGT. CDR3 sequence (DNA): TGTGCCAGCAGCTCTCCGGTACAGTCCCCCGAGGTGGCTTTCTTT. As protein: CASSSPVQSPEVAFF.

This chain connects TRBV27 to TRBJ1-5, with D unresolved. The CDR3 has 18 residues. Per germline, CDR1 MNHEY and CDR2 SMNVEV (reference sequence). Between the trimmed V and J ends, which lost 1 base and 0 bases, there was a span of 16 bases. CDR3 nucleotide sequence: TGTGCCAGCAGTTTATTTTCCCCCGAAGAGGCTAGCAATCAGCCCCAGCATTTT. Its translation: CASSLFSPEEASNQPQHF.

The V gene is TRBV7-2, the J gene TRBJ2-2; D perhaps matches TRBD2 (5 bases). The CDR3 extends over 14 amino acids. In germline, CDR1 is SGHTA, CDR2 FQGNSA. V lost 5 bases and J lost 6, with 13 bases in between. Written as DNA, the CDR3 is TGTGCCAGCAGCCCGGAGGCGGCCGCCGGGGAGCTGTTTTTT. It is translated as CASSPEAAAGELFF.